The next 8 T cell receptor beta chains were all read from a single sample in a study of T-cell reconstitution after alpha-beta-depleted transplantation in children. Researchers prepared the TCRbeta library using unique molecular identifiers, the study reports. Each CDR3 protein gets one entry after TCRdb re-called the PCR reads with MiXCR. Of around 300,000 distinct CDR3 sequences detected, 10% appear once; the ten largest clones hold less than 8%. The sample in question was PBMCs, obtained before TCRalphabeta/CD19-depleted stem cell transplant. These receptors were collected from a boy younger than two with acute myeloid leukemia, due to receive a stem cell transplant.

The table lists this clonotype with many counts. Here the CDR3 reads CSARDWVGATQHF. The DNA of the CDR3 is TGCAGTGCTAGAGATTGGGTCGGGGCAACCCAGCATTTT. V and J are TRBV20-1 and TRBJ1-5, with D possibly being TRBD1 (5 bases). This CDR3 is built from 13 residues. Looked up from germline, CDR1 is DFQATT and CDR2 is SNEGSKA (reference sequence). With 0 bases removed from V and 11 bases from J, the gap between germline ends came to 14 bases.

This clonotype has a count of ten or more. V and J are TRBV10-3 and TRBJ2-1, with 7 positions matching TRBD1. The CDR3 is made up of 18 amino acids. Germline assignment: CDR1 ENHRY and CDR2 SYGVKD. V shed 1 base, J shed 0 bases, and the junction held 9 bases outside the gene matches. The CDR3 DNA reads TGTGCCATCAGTGAGTACCCAAATCCAGGGGGCTCCTACAATGAGCAGTTCTTC. This gives the protein CAISEYPNPGGSYNEQFF.

This clonotype was picked up many times. This chain uses TRBV7-2 with TRBJ2-6; the D is unclear. V lost 5 bases, J lost 4 bases, and 12 bases lay in between. Looked up from germline, CDR1 is SGHTA and CDR2 is FQGNSA. There are 15 residues in the CDR3. The CDR3 loop reads CASSRNMGGANVLTF. The DNA of the CDR3 is TGTGCCAGCAGCCGGAACATGGGGGGGGCCAACGTCCTGACTTTC.

In nucleotides, the CDR3 is TGTGCCAGCAGCCGGGACAGAGGGGATCAGCCCCAGCATTTT. Amino acids: CASSRDRGDQPQHF. This chain links TRBV6-1 with TRBJ1-5; 7 nucleotides align to TRBD1. Germline lookup yields CDR1 MNHNS and CDR2 SASEGT. The trim removed 6 bases at V and 5 bases at J, leaving 7 bases unmatched. The CDR3 spans 14 residues.

This clonotype has only a few counts. V is TRBV5-1 and J is TRBJ2-7; 7 bases are shared with TRBD1. J lost 3 bases, V lost 3 bases, and 6 bases had no gene match. CDR3 length: 14 residues. Germline V gene sequence: CDR1 SGHRS, CDR2 YFSETQ. The CDR3: CASSSYRGHYEQYF. DNA for the CDR3: TGCGCCAGCAGCTCCTACAGGGGCCACTACGAGCAGTACTTC.

This clonotype was seen more than once but under ten times. This rearrangement joins TRBV7-2 to TRBJ1-2; 9 bases are a match to TRBD1. The CDR3 contains 16 residues. J lost 5 bases, V lost 0 bases, and 7 bases had no gene match. Germline assignment: CDR1 SGHTA and CDR2 FQGNSA. DNA of the CDR3: TGTGCCAGCAGCTTAGCGCTAACGGACAGGGGATATGGCTACACCTTC. The encoded protein is CASSLALTDRGYGYTF.

At least ten counts were recorded for this clonotype. V is TRBV15 and J is TRBJ1-2, with no clear D. Germline loops: CDR1 LNHNV, CDR2 YYDKDF (reference sequence). Trimming removed 3 bases from V and 4 bases from J, with 9 bases in between. The CDR3 is made up of 13 amino acids. The CDR3, as DNA: TGTGCCACCAGCAGTCCCGAGGTCTATGGCTACACCTTC. Protein product: CATSSPEVYGYTF.

This clonotype has at least ten counts. This chain uses TRBV6-5 with TRBJ1-3; TRBD1 might be the D (5 bases). Germline V CDR1 and CDR2: MNHEY, SVGAGI. Trimming pared 5 bases from V and 0 bases from J, leaving 14 bases between. This CDR3 is built from 16 residues. This chain's CDR3 is CASSVLQVGSGNTIYF. CDR3 coding DNA: TGTGCCAGCAGTGTACTACAGGTCGGCTCTGGAAACACCATATATTTT.